This entry concerns a single T cell receptor beta chain. Its antigen is as yet unknown. This specimen belongs to a study of PD-1 blockade in classical Hodgkin lymphoma. Study-wide background: Intravenous infusions of nivolumab 3 mg/kg reached patients every 2 weeks. Study results and limitations: CD8+ TCR diversity did not rise significantly by C4D1, unlike CD4+. Partial responders and progressors had significantly lower baseline TCR diversity.

Autologous stem cell transplantation was followed by relapse in every patient, and brentuximab vedotin exposure varied. Best responses fell into complete response, partial response or progressive disease. CDR1 LNHDA and CDR2 SQIVND come from the germline V gene (reference sequence). The CDR3 extends over 13 amino acids. Trimming took off 4 bases at V and 6 bases at J, with 12 bases between the two ends. Only in-frame clones appear in the TCRdb table, and some are missing; sequencing was by immunoSEQ multiplex PCR. The sample yields 20,000 to 25,000 clones, about four fifths seen once. The specimen was peripheral blood mononuclear cells (PBMCs), collected before the second cycle of nivolumab. The chain couples TRBV19 to TRBJ1-2; D is ambiguous. The source of this sequence is a human donor with classical Hodgkin lymphoma. The CDR3 reads CASSSTVRDGYTF. The CDR3 nucleotides read TGTGCCAGTAGTAGTACGGTTAGGGATGGCTACACCTTC.